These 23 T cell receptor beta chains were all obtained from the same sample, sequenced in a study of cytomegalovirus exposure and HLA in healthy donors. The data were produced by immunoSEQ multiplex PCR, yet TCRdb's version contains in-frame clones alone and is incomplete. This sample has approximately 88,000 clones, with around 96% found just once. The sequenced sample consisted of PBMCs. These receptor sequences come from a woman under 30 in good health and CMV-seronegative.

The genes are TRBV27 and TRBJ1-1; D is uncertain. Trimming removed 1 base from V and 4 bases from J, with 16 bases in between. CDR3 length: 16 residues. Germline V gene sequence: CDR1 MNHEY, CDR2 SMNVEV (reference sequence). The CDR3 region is CASSLWALGDGTEAFF. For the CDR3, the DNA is TGTGCCAGCAGTTTATGGGCCCTCGGTGATGGCACTGAAGCTTTCTTT.

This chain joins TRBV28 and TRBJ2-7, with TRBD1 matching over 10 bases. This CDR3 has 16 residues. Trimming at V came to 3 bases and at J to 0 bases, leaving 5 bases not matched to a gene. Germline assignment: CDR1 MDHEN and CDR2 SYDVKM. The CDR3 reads CASSFFGTGVSYEQYF. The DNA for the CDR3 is TGTGCCAGCAGTTTTTTCGGGACAGGGGTCTCCTACGAGCAGTACTTC.

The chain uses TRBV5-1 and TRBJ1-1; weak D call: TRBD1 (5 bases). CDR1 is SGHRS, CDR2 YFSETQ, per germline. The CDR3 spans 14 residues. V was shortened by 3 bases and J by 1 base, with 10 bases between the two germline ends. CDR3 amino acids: CASSSPDRNTEAFF. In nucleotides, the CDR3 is TGCGCCAGCAGCTCCCCCGACAGGAACACTGAAGCTTTCTTT. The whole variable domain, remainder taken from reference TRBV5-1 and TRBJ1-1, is KAGVTQTPRYLIKTRGQQVTLSCSPISGHRSVSWYQQTPGQGLQFLFEYFSETQRNKGNFPGRFSGRQFSNSRSEMNVSTLELGDSALYLCASSSPDRNTEAFFGQGTRLTVV.

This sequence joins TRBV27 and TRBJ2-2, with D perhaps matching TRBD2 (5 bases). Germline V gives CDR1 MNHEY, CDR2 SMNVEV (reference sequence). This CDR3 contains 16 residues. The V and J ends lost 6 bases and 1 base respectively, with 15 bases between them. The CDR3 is CASRLRAVQNTGELFF. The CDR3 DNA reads TGTGCCAGCAGACTGCGGGCGGTCCAGAACACCGGGGAGCTGTTTTTT.

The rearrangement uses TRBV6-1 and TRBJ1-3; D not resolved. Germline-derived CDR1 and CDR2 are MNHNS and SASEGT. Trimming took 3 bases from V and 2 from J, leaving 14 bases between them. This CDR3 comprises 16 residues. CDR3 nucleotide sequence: TGTGCCAGCAGTGAGCAAGCGCGAATCACTGGAAACACCATATATTTT. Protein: CASSEQARITGNTIYF.

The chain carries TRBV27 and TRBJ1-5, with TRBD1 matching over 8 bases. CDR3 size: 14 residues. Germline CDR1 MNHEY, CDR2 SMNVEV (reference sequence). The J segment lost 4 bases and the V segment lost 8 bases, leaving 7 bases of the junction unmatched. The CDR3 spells CASAETGANQPQHF. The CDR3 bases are TGTGCCAGCGCCGAGACAGGGGCTAATCAGCCCCAGCATTTT.

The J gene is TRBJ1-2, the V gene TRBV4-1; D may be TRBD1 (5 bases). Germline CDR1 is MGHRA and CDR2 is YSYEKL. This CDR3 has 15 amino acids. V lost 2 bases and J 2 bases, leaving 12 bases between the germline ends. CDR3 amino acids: CASSQRAGGNYGYTF. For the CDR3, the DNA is TGCGCCAGCAGCCAAAGAGCCGGGGGAAACTATGGCTACACCTTC.

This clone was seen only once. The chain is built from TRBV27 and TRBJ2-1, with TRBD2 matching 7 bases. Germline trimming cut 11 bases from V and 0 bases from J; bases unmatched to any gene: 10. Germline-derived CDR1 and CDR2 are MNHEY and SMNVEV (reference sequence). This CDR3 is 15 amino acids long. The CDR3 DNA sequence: TGTGCCGGAGCCGGCGGGAGCCGCTCCTACAATGAGCAGTTCTTC. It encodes CAGAGGSRSYNEQFF.

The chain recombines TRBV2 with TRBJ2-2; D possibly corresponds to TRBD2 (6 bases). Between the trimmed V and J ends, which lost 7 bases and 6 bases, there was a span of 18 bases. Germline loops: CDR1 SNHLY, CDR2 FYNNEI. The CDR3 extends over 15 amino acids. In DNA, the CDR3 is TGTGCCAGCAATGGGGGGAGTGGGTTGGCCGGGGAGCTGTTTTTT. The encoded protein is CASNGGSGLAGELFF. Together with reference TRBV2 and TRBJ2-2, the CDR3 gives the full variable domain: EPEVTQTPSHQVTQMGQEVILRCVPISNHLYFYWYRQILGQKVEFLVSFYNNEISEKSEIFDDQFSVERPDGSNFTLKIRSTKLEDSAMYFCASNGGSGLAGELFFGEGSRLTVL.

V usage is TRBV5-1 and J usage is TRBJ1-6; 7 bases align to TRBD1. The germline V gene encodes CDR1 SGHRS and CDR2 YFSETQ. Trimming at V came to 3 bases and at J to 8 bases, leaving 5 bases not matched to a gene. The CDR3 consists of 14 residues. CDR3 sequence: CASSSDREDSPLHF. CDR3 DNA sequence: TGCGCCAGCAGCTCTGACAGGGAGGATTCACCCCTCCACTTT.

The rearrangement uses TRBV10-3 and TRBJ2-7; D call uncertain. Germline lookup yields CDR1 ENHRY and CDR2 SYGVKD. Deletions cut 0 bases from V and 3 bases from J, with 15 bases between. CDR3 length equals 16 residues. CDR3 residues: CAISESSVPVFYEQYF. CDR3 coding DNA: TGTGCCATCAGTGAGTCCTCGGTCCCCGTCTTCTACGAGCAGTACTTC.

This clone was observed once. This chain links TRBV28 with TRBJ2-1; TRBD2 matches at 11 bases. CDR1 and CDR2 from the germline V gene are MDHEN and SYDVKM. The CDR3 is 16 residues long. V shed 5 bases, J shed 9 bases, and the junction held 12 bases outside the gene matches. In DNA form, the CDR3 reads TGTGCCAGCAGTCATACATCTAGCGGGAGGCTTAGTGAGCAGTTCTTC. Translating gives CASSHTSSGRLSEQFF.

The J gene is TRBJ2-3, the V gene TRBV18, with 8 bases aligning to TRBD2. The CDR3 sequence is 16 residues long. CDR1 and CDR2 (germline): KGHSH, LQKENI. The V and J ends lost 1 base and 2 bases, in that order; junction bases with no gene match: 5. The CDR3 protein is CASSPLSGSHTDTQYF. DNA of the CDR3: TGTGCCAGCTCACCACTCAGCGGGAGTCACACAGATACGCAGTATTTT.

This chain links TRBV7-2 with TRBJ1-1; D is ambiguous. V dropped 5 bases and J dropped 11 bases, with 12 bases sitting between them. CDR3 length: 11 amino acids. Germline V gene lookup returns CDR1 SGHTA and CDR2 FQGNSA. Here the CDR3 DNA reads TGTGCCAGCAGCCTAATGGGAGGCGCTTTCTTT. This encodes CASSLMGGAFF.

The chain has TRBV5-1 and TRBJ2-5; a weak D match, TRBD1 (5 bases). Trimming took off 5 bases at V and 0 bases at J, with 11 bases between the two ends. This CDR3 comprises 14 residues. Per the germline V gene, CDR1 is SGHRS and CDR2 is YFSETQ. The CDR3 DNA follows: TGCGCCAGCAGACACGACAGTAACCAAGAGACCCAGTACTTC. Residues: CASRHDSNQETQYF.

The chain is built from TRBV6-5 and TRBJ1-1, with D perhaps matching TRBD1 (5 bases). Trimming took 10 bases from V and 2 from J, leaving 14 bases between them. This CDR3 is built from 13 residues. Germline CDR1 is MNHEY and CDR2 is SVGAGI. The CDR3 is CATSGTPNTEAFF. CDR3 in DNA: TGTGCCACTTCCGGGACTCCTAACACTGAAGCTTTCTTT.

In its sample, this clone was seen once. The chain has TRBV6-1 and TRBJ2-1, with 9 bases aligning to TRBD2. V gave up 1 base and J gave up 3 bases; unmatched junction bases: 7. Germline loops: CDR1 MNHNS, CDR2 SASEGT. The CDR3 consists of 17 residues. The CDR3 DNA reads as TGTGCCAGCAGTGAAGGGGGTAGCGGGAGCGGCTACAATGAGCAGTTCTTC. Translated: CASSEGGSGSGYNEQFF.

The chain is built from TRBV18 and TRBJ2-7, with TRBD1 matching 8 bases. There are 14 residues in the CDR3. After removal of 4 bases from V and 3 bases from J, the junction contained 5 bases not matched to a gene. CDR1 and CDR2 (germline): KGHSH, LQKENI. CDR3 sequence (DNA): TGTGCCAGCTCACTCCTGACAGGGGACTACGAGCAGTACTTC. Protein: CASSLLTGDYEQYF.

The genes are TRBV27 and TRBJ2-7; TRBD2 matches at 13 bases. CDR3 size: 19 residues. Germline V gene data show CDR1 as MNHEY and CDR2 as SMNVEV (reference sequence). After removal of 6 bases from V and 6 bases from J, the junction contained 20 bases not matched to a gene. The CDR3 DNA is TGTGCCAGCAGCTACAGAACGAACGGACTAGCGGGAGTACTCGGCGAGCAGTACTTC. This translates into CASSYRTNGLAGVLGEQYF.

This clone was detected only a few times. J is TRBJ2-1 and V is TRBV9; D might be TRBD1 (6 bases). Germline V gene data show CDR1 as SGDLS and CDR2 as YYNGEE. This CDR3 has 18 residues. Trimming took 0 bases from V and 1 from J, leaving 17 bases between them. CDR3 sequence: CASSVEDQGFGSYNEQFF. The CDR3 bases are TGTGCCAGCAGCGTAGAGGACCAGGGGTTTGGATCCTACAATGAGCAGTTCTTC.

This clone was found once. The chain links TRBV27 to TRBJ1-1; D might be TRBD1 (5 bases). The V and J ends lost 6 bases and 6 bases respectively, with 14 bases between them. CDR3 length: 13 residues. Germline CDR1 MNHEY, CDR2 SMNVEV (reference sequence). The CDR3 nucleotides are TGTGCCAGCAGCCGCCGGGGGATCCCTGAAGCTTTCTTT. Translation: CASSRRGIPEAFF.

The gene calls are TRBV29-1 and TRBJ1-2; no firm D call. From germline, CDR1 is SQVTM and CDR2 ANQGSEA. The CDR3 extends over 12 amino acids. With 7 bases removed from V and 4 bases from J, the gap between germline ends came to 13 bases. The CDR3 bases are TGCAGCGCTTCAGACGAGGCCTATGGCTACACCTTC. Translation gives CSASDEAYGYTF.

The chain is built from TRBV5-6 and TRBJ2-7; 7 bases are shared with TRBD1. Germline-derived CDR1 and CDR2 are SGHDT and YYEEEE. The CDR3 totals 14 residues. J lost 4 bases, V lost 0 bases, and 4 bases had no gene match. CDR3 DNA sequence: TGTGCCAGCAGCTTGGGAGGGGGCGGGTACGAGCAGTACTTC. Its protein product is CASSLGGGGYEQYF.